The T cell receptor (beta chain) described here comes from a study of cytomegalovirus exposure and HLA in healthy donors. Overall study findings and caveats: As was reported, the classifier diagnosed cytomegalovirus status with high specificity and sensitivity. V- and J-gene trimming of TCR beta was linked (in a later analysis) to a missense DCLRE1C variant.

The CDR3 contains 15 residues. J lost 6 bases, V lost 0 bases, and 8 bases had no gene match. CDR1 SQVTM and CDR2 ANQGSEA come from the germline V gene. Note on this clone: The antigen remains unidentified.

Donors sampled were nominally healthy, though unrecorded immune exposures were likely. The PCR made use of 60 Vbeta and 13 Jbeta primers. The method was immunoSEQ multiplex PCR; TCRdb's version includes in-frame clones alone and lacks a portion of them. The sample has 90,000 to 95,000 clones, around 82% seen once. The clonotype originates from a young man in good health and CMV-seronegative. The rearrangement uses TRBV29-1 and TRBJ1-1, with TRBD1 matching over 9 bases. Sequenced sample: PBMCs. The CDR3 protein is CSVEEAGTGSAEAFF. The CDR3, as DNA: TGCAGCGTTGAAGAAGCCGGGACAGGGAGTGCTGAAGCTTTCTTT.